This T cell receptor (beta chain) originates from a study of radiation and T cells in renal cell carcinoma. The V end was cut by 8 bases, the J end by 5 bases, with 18 bases between. This CDR3 has 15 amino acids. Per germline, CDR1 SGHTA and CDR2 FQGNSA. The time point was: blood 4 weeks post-SBRT, at nephrectomy. Treatment defined: 15 Gy SBRT to primary tumor, nephrectomy 4 weeks later. Blood was sampled at baseline, 2 weeks and 4 weeks after SBRT. TCRdb's copy holds only in-frame clones and misses some; the assay was immunoSEQ multiplex PCR. The sample lists 150,000 to 200,000 clones, about nine tenths occurring once.

Sequencing used blood, obtained from a patient whose treatment included radiotherapy and nephrectomy. The V gene is TRBV7-2, the J gene TRBJ1-4, with D tentatively TRBD1 (6 bases). This clonotype originated in a woman aged 45-59 years with renal cell carcinoma. The CDR3 nucleotides are TGTGCCAGCCGACACGGGGGGGCGGGCAATGAAAAACTGTTTTTT. Residues: CASRHGGAGNEKLFF.